A selection of T cell receptor beta chains follows, all from one sample in a study of beta chain features in type 1 diabetes. Assay used: immunoSEQ multiplex PCR; TCRdb lists only in-frame clones, some missing. The sample contains about 360,000 clones, roughly 13% of which appear only once. Sequenced input: naive CD4+ T cells from blood. Receptor source: a man aged 18 to 29 in good health. Both conserved end residues are part of each CDR3. D genes are given only for firm matches. Some rows have no size entry. The others give once, few or many, or a class for an expanded clone.

>.|TRBV7-2|TRBJ2-2|.
TGTGCCAGCAGCTTACACCCCCCGACAGAGACAACCGGGGAGCTGTTTTTT
CASSLHPPTETTGELFF
>TRBD1|TRBV4-1|TRBJ1-2|few
TGCGCCAGCAGCCAAGGACAGGGGACGAACTATGGCTACACCTTC
CASSQGQGTNYGYTF
>.|TRBV10-3|TRBJ1-5|few
TGTGCCATCAGTGATCAGGGGCACAGGGGCAATCAGCCCCAGCATTTT
CAISDQGHRGNQPQHF
>TRBD2|TRBV19|TRBJ2-1|many
TGTGCCAGTAGTCCGGGACTAGCGGGACCTGAGGAGCAGTTCTTC
CASSPGLAGPEEQFF
>TRBD1|TRBV9|TRBJ1-5|few
TGTGCCAGCAGCGCCTCCGGGACAGGGCGCCAGCCCCAGCATTTT
CASSASGTGRQPQHF
>TRBD2|TRBV19|TRBJ2-7|few
TGTGCCAGTAGTATCCTATATAGCGGGAGCTCCTACGAGCAGTACTTC
CASSILYSGSSYEQYF
>.|TRBV29-1|TRBJ2-5|many
TGCAGCGTTGGCAGCGGCCCTATAAAAGCTCAGTACTTC
CSVGSGPIKAQYF
>TRBD1|TRBV29-1|TRBJ2-6|few
TGCAGCGTGACAGGGTCCTCTGGGGCCAACGTCCTGACTTTC
CSVTGSSGANVLTF
>.|TRBV7-8|TRBJ1-4|.
TGTGCCAGCAGCTTGACGGACTTAAATGAAAAACTGTTTTTT
CASSLTDLNEKLFF
>TRBD1|TRBV15|TRBJ1-1|.
TGTGCCACCAGCAGAGACGGGGACAGGCGTGCCGTGGCTTTCTTT
CATSRDGDRRAVAFF
>.|TRBV5-1|TRBJ2-3|.
TGCGCCAGCAGCACCGGGACAGATACGCAGTATTTT
CASSTGTDTQYF
>.|TRBV7-2|TRBJ2-3|few
TGTGCCAGCAGCCCGACAGGTGGACAGTGGAGCACAGATACGCAGTATTTT
CASSPTGGQWSTDTQYF
>TRBD1|TRBV30|TRBJ1-2|.
TGTGCCTGGATACGGACAGGGGCTAGTGTCTATGGCTACACCTTC
CAWIRTGASVYGYTF